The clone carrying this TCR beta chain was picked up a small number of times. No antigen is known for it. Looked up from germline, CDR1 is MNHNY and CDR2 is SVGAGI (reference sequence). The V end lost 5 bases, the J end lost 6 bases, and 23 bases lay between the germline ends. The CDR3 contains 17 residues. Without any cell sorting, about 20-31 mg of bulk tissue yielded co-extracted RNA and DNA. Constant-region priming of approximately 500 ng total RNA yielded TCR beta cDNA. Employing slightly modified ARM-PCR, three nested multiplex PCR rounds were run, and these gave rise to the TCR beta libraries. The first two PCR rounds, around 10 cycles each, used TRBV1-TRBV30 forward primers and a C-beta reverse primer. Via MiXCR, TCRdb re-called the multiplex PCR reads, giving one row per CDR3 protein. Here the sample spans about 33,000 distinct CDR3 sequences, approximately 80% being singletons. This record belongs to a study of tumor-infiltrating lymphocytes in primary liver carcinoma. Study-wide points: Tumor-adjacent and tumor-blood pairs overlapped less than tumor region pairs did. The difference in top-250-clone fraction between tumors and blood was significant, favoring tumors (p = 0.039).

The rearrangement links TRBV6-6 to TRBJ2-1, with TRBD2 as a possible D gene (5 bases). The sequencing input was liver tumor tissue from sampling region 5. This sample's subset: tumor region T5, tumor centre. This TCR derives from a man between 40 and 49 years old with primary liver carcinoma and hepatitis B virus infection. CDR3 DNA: TGTGCCAGCAGTGCCCCGTTGAGGGCGTTAGAAACCAATGAGCAGTTCTTC. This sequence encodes CASSAPLRALETNEQFF.